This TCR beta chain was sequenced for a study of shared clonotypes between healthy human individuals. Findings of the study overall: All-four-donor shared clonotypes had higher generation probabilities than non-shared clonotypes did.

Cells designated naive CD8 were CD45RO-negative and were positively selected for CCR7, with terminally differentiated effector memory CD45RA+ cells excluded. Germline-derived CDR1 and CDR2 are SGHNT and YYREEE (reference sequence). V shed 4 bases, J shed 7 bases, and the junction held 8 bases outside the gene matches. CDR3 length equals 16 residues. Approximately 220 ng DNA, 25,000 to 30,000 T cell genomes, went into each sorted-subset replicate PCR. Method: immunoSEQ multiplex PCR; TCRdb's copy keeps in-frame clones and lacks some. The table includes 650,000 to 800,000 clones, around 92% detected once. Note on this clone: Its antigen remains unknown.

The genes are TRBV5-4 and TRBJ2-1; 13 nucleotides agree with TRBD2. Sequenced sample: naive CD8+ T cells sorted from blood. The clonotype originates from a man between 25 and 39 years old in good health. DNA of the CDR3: TGTGCCAGCAGCCCAACTAGCGGGAGGGCCAGGAATGAGCAGTTCTTC. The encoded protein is CASSPTSGRARNEQFF. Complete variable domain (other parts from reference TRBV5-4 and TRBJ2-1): ETGVTQSPTHLIKTRGQQVTLRCSSQSGHNTVSWYQQALGQGPQFIFQYYREEENGRGNFPPRFSGLQFPNYSSELNVNALELDDSALYLCASSPTSGRARNEQFFGPGTRLTVL.